This TCR beta chain was sequenced in a study of T cells in Graves' hyperthyroidism and ophthalmopathy. There are many counts of this clonotype. J was trimmed by 3 bases and V by 2 bases; bases with no gene match: 7. CDR1 and CDR2 from the germline V gene are MNHEY and SVGAGI. CDR3 length: 16 residues. RNA transcripts yielded amplified TCR beta CDR3 regions. First-round RT-PCR targeting the TCR CDR3 was performed with the HTBI primer set. TCRdb fed the multiplex PCR reads into MiXCR, producing one record per CDR3 protein. The sample yields roughly 100,000 distinct CDR3 sequences, approximately 50% seen once.

Sequencing input: blood. The chain carries TRBV6-5 and TRBJ2-1, with 7 bases aligning to TRBD2. The source is a man aged 35-49 years with Graves' hyperthyroidism. The CDR3 here is CASSYPSGAGYNEQFF. The DNA of the CDR3 is TGTGCCAGCAGTTACCCCAGCGGGGCGGGCTACAATGAGCAGTTCTTC.